This TCR beta chain was retrieved from a study of blood T cell repertoires in COVID-19. Study summary: Acute and convalescent COVID-19 samples came from the United States, Italy and Spain. Sources were T cells, B-cell-depleted T cells, or PBMCs; the material itself was cDNA or gDNA.

In germline, CDR1 is SGHTA, CDR2 FQGNSA. Trimming cost V 6 bases and J 7 bases, with 13 bases left between them. This CDR3 comprises 12 residues. This clone was seen only a few times. In the original workflow: Cell counts per sample came from amplifying reference gene primers. The assay was immunoSEQ multiplex PCR, and TCRdb's table has in-frame clones only and misses some. V, J and clone size were drawn from that table, and D and trimming were deduced from the DNA. The profile covers some 110,000 clones, with about 85% appearing a single time and approximately 1.3% taken by the ten largest. V gene TRBV7-2 combines with J gene TRBJ2-7, with a tentative D call TRBD2 (6 bases). This TCR came from a man aged 40-55 years with acute or convalescent COVID-19. Sequencing used peripheral blood. CDR3 protein: CASSYHGGEQYF. The DNA of the CDR3 is TGTGCCAGCAGTTACCATGGGGGGGAGCAGTACTTC.